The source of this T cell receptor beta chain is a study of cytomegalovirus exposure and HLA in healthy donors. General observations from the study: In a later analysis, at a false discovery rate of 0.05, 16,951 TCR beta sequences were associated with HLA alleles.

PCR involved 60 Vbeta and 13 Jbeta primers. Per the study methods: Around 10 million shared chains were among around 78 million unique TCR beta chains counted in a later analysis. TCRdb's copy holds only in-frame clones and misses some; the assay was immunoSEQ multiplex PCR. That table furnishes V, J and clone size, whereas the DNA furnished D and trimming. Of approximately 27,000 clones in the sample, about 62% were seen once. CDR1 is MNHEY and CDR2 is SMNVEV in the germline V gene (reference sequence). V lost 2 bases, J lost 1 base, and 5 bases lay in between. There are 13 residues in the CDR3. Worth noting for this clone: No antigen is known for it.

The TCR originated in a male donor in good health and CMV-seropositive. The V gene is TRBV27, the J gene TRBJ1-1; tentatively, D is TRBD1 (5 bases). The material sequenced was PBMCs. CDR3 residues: CASSLRGNTEAFF. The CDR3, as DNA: TGTGCCAGCAGTTTAAGGGGGAACACTGAAGCTTTCTTT.